This is a list of T cell receptor beta chains from one sample in a study of T cell changes during pregnancy in multiple sclerosis. Sequencing used immunoSEQ multiplex PCR; TCRdb keeps in-frame clones, though not all of them. The sample carries nearly 110,000 clones, around 92% recorded once. The specimen was peripheral blood, collected after pregnancy. All receptors derive from a female donor with multiple sclerosis, enrolled in a pregnancy study. Both conserved end residues are trimmed from each CDR3. Fields, in order: J gene, V gene, CDR3 protein.

j_gene: TRBJ2-1
v_gene: TRBV6-4
CDR3aa: ASSDDRRGYYNEQF

j_gene: TRBJ1-2
v_gene: TRBV21-1
CDR3aa: ASSNEDYGYT

j_gene: TRBJ1-1
v_gene: TRBV7-9
CDR3aa: ASTKGGGFEAF

j_gene: TRBJ1-2
v_gene: TRBV4-1
CDR3aa: ASSQGTGGAYGYT

j_gene: TRBJ2-2
v_gene: TRBV5-1
CDR3aa: ATKPLQGNGELF

j_gene: TRBJ2-7
v_gene: TRBV6-5
CDR3aa: ASSYFNSGSAYEQY

j_gene: TRBJ2-1
v_gene: TRBV15
CDR3aa: ATSKRPGGKYNEQF

j_gene: TRBJ1-1
v_gene: TRBV5-5
CDR3aa: ASSLAPRGDEAF

j_gene: TRBJ1-2
v_gene: TRBV28
CDR3aa: ASSSLDYGYT

j_gene: TRBJ2-7
v_gene: TRBV19
CDR3aa: ASSQGLVYEQY

j_gene: TRBJ1-3
v_gene: TRBV5-6
CDR3aa: ASSFPGKGTIY

j_gene: TRBJ2-6
v_gene: TRBV29-1
CDR3aa: SVGQGNSGANVLT

j_gene: TRBJ2-3
v_gene: TRBV11-3
CDR3aa: ASSSGQGMDTDTQY

j_gene: TRBJ1-5
v_gene: TRBV6-1
CDR3aa: ASQPGLTNQPQH

j_gene: TRBJ2-5
v_gene: TRBV2
CDR3aa: ASRGWLAGGAETQY

j_gene: TRBJ1-1
v_gene: TRBV30
CDR3aa: AWSHGRRSTEAF

j_gene: TRBJ1-2
v_gene: TRBV6-1
CDR3aa: ASSVRTGADYGYT

j_gene: TRBJ1-2
v_gene: TRBV2
CDR3aa: ASSEATGVGYT

j_gene: TRBJ2-1
v_gene: TRBV4-2
CDR3aa: ASSLREGDNEQF

j_gene: TRBJ2-3
v_gene: TRBV6-4
CDR3aa: ASSDSILAGMDTQY

j_gene: TRBJ1-1
v_gene: TRBV6-1
CDR3aa: ASSRTGAMNTEAF

j_gene: TRBJ2-5
v_gene: TRBV10-3
CDR3aa: AISQTGEETQY

j_gene: TRBJ2-2
v_gene: TRBV7-3
CDR3aa: ASSGTPSGGPNTGELF

j_gene: TRBJ2-6
v_gene: TRBV27
CDR3aa: ASKEWQGAGANVLT

j_gene: TRBJ1-1
v_gene: TRBV10-2
CDR3aa: ASSERTPNTEAF

j_gene: TRBJ2-2
v_gene: TRBV19
CDR3aa: ASKEGLSNTGELF